The next 20 T cell receptor beta chains were all read from a single sample in a study of Ad26.COV2.S vaccination and SARS-CoV-2 variants. Treatment specified: around 19 received Ad26.COV2.S at low or high dose, single or two shots; roughly 5 received placebo; per-sample allocation not given. Sampling took place 63 days after the first vaccine or placebo injection. The method was immunoSEQ multiplex PCR; TCRdb's version includes in-frame clones alone and lacks a portion of them. Of about 470,000 clones listed, 90% are singletons. The specimen comprised peripheral blood, sampled in a trial of Ad26.COV2.S vaccine versus placebo. These receptors were obtained from a person between 18 and 65 years old who received the Ad26.COV2.S COVID-19 vaccine or a placebo.

The chain couples TRBV7-2 to TRBJ2-7; 8 bases map to TRBD1. J lost 3 bases, V lost 1 base, and 5 bases had no gene match. The CDR3 covers 15 residues. The germline CDR1 and CDR2 sequences are SGHTA and FQGNSA. CDR3 residues: CASSLGATGVYEQYF. As DNA, the CDR3 is TGTGCCAGCAGCTTAGGGGCGACAGGGGTCTACGAGCAGTACTTC.

The chain has TRBV27 and TRBJ2-3; D gene ambiguous. Per germline, CDR1 MNHEY and CDR2 SMNVEV (reference sequence). The CDR3 consists of 13 residues. V dropped 2 bases and J dropped 0 bases, with 3 bases sitting between them. CDR3 in DNA: TGTGCCAGCAGTTTAGTAAGCACAGATACGCAGTATTTT. This gives the protein CASSLVSTDTQYF.

V usage is TRBV9 and J usage is TRBJ2-3, with TRBD1 identical over 9 bases. V shed 5 bases, J shed 0 bases, and the junction held 7 bases outside the gene matches. CDR1 and CDR2 from the germline V gene are SGDLS and YYNGEE. The CDR3 length is 16 residues. CDR3 coding DNA: TGTGCCAGCAGTCCACGACAGGGGGGGAGCACAGATACGCAGTATTTT. Translation: CASSPRQGGSTDTQYF. The full variable domain, its missing parts supplied by reference TRBV9 and TRBJ2-3, is DSGVTQTPKHLITATGQRVTLRCSPRSGDLSVYWYQQSLDQGLQFLIQYYNGEERAKGNILERFSAQQFPDLHSELNLSSLELGDSALYFCASSPRQGGSTDTQYFGPGTRLTVL.

The V and J genes are TRBV5-1 and TRBJ1-1, with TRBD1 as a possible D gene (5 bases). The CDR3 covers 15 residues. Trimming took 4 bases from V and 1 from J, leaving 14 bases between them. Germline V gene data show CDR1 as SGHRS and CDR2 as YFSETQ. CDR3 loop: CASSLGTVQNTEAFF. The CDR3, as DNA: TGCGCCAGCAGCCTAGGGACGGTACAGAACACTGAAGCTTTCTTT.

This chain connects TRBV7-8 to TRBJ2-1, with unresolved D. Trimming pared 7 bases from V and 4 bases from J, leaving 14 bases between. This CDR3 comprises 14 residues. Germline CDR1 is SGHVS and CDR2 is FQNEAQ. CDR3 coding DNA: TGTGCCAGCACCAACATGGGGTCTTACAATGAGCAGTTCTTC. Translation gives CASTNMGSYNEQFF.

The chain links TRBV5-6 to TRBJ2-1; 7 nucleotides agree with TRBD2. This CDR3 contains 17 residues. Trimming took 0 bases from V and 0 from J; bases not matched to a gene: 6. Germline V gives CDR1 SGHDT, CDR2 YYEEEE. The CDR3 sequence is CASSLGGRASSYNEQFF. The CDR3 DNA sequence: TGTGCCAGCAGCTTGGGGGGGAGGGCCTCCTCCTACAATGAGCAGTTCTTC.

J is TRBJ2-3 and V is TRBV6-2 or TRBV6-3; TRBD1 might be the D (6 bases). Between the trimmed V and J ends, which lost 2 bases and 1 base, there was a span of 10 bases. This CDR3 is 15 amino acids long. Germline V gives CDR1 MNHEY, CDR2 SVGEGT. The CDR3 region is CASSYPGAGTDTQYF. CDR3 nucleotides: TGTGCCAGCAGTTACCCAGGGGCGGGCACAGATACGCAGTATTTT.

The sample holds one count of this clone. V and J are TRBV15 and TRBJ2-7; unclear D gene. Trimming pared 0 bases from V and 0 bases from J, leaving 6 bases between. From germline, CDR1 is LNHNV and CDR2 YYDKDF (reference sequence). This CDR3 contains 14 residues. The CDR3 loop is CATSREPSSYEQYF. The CDR3 nucleotides read TGTGCCACCAGCAGAGAGCCTAGCTCCTACGAGCAGTACTTC.

This chain joins TRBV15 and TRBJ2-7; TRBD2 matches at 8 bases. Trimming cost V 0 bases and J 3 bases; bases outside gene matches: 10. This CDR3 comprises 17 residues. The germline V gene has CDR1 LNHNV and CDR2 YYDKDF (reference sequence). The CDR3 reads CATSRDRYTSGNYEQYF. The CDR3 region has the DNA TGTGCCACCAGCAGAGATCGTTATACTAGCGGCAACTACGAGCAGTACTTC.

The chain is built from TRBV11-2 and TRBJ2-4, with unresolved D. The CDR3 totals 13 residues. Germline loops: CDR1 SGHAT, CDR2 FQNNGV. V lost 7 bases to trimming and J lost 0 bases, with 7 bases between them. CDR3 DNA sequence: TGTGCCAGCAATAGAATAGCCAAAAACATTCAGTACTTC. Translated, it gives CASNRIAKNIQYF.

This rearrangement joins TRBV7-9 to TRBJ2-7, with 8 bases identical to TRBD2. CDR1 is SEHNR, CDR2 FQNEAQ, per germline (reference sequence). This CDR3 has 15 residues. V trimming: 5 bases; J trimming: 2 bases; junction bases outside the gene matches: 8. The CDR3 bases are TGTGCCAGCAGCCCTCGTTTAGCGGGACCCTACGAGCAGTACTTC. Residues: CASSPRLAGPYEQYF.

The gene calls are TRBV28 and TRBJ2-7; 7 nucleotides line up with TRBD1. V gave up 6 bases and J gave up 5 bases; unmatched junction bases: 13. The CDR3 contains 15 residues. Germline V gives CDR1 MDHEN, CDR2 SYDVKM. The CDR3 DNA follows: TGTGCCAGCAGATCGCACGACAGGGTGTTCGACGAGCAGTACTTC. This sequence encodes CASRSHDRVFDEQYF. Combining the CDR3 with reference TRBV28 and TRBJ2-7 gives the whole variable domain DVKVTQSSRYLVKRTGEKVFLECVQDMDHENMFWYRQDPGLGLRLIYFSYDVKMKEKGDIPEGYSVSREKKERFSLILESASTNQTSMYLCASRSHDRVFDEQYFGPGTRLTVT.

The chain recombines TRBV10-1 with TRBJ1-4, with D tentatively TRBD1 (6 bases). The CDR3 consists of 16 residues. The V end was cut by 4 bases, the J end by 0 bases, with 12 bases between. The germline gives CDR1 WNHNN, CDR2 SYGVQD (reference sequence). The CDR3, as DNA: TGCGCCAGCAGTGGGACACAGGGAGCAACTAATGAAAAACTGTTTTTT. This sequence encodes CASSGTQGATNEKLFF.

The chain joins TRBV19 to TRBJ2-3; 8 bases fit TRBD1. There are 14 residues in the CDR3. V gave up 6 bases and J gave up 4 bases; unmatched junction bases: 6. Germline CDR1 reads LNHDA; CDR2 reads SQIVND (reference sequence). The CDR3 reads CASRRDRPSDTQYF. The CDR3, as DNA: TGTGCCAGTAGGCGGGACAGGCCTTCAGATACGCAGTATTTT.

This chain connects TRBV5-5 to TRBJ2-7; 16 positions match TRBD2. Germline assignment: CDR1 SGHKS and CDR2 YYEKEE (reference sequence). The CDR3 is 17 amino acids. The V and J ends lost 4 bases and 2 bases, in that order; junction bases with no gene match: 6. The CDR3 region has the DNA TGTGCCAGCAGCCCCAGGGGACTAGCGGGAGGGCCCTACGAGCAGTACTTC. This translates into CASSPRGLAGGPYEQYF.

In its sample, this clone was seen once. V gene TRBV28 combines with J gene TRBJ2-3, with 9 bases matching TRBD1. This CDR3 has 14 amino acids. Losses at the gene ends were 7 bases for V and 11 bases for J; bases not matched to a gene: 13. CDR1 is MDHEN, CDR2 SYDVKM, per germline. The CDR3 region is CASTLGTGRDGQYF. In DNA, the CDR3 is TGTGCCAGCACCTTGGGGACAGGGCGCGACGGGCAGTATTTT.

The chain carries TRBV7-3 and TRBJ2-2, with 10 bases aligning to TRBD2. The V gene end was trimmed by 5 bases and the J gene end by 6 bases; junction bases not matched to a gene: 6. Germline loops: CDR1 SGHTA, CDR2 FQGTGA. The CDR3 totals 15 residues. The CDR3 sequence: CASSPVAGGAGELFF. CDR3 DNA sequence: TGTGCCAGCAGCCCGGTAGCGGGAGGTGCCGGGGAGCTGTTTTTT.

V usage is TRBV7-8 and J usage is TRBJ2-7; D may match TRBD1 or TRBD2 (5 bases each). The CDR3 runs 14 residues. Trimming left V 5 bases short and J 2 bases short, with 13 bases between. Germline V CDR1 and CDR2: SGHVS, FQNEAQ. DNA for the CDR3: TGTGCCAGCAGCGAGAGGGACCGGACCTACGAGCAGTACTTC. Protein: CASSERDRTYEQYF.

The V call is TRBV19, the J call TRBJ2-7; 9 nucleotides line up with TRBD1. The CDR3 totals 13 residues. Looked up from germline, CDR1 is LNHDA and CDR2 is SQIVND (reference sequence). Trimming removed 1 base from V and 5 bases from J; junction bases left unmatched: 0. The CDR3 reads CASSIGQGDEQYF. The CDR3 nucleotides are TGTGCCAGTAGTATAGGACAGGGGGACGAGCAGTACTTC.

V usage is TRBV11-3 and J usage is TRBJ2-1; no clear D. The CDR3 loop spans 15 amino acids. V shed 1 base and J shed 9 bases, with 16 bases lying between them. In germline, CDR1 is SGHNT, CDR2 YENEEA. The chain's CDR3 is CASSLVPTAPGEQFF. In nucleotides, the CDR3 is TGTGCCAGCAGCTTAGTTCCTACCGCGCCAGGTGAGCAGTTCTTC. Filled out from reference TRBV11-3 and TRBJ2-1, the complete variable domain reads EAGVVQSPRYKIIEKKQPVAFWCNPISGHNTLYWYLQNLGQGPELLIRYENEEAVDDSQLPKDRFSAERLKGVDSTLKIQPAELGDSAVYLCASSLVPTAPGEQFFGPGTRLTVL.